The entry below gives a single T cell receptor beta chain sequence along with its context. The target antigen is unknown. This entry comes from a study of shared clonotypes between healthy human individuals. Per the authors' pipeline: Filtering differed for immunoSEQ, which gave only junction sequences without quality scores. The method was immunoSEQ multiplex PCR; TCRdb's version includes in-frame clones alone and lacks a portion of them. V and J calls and clone size come straight from that table; D and trimming were deduced from the DNA. There are around 2,000,000 clones in the sample; roughly 95% occur only once, and 0.1% to 0.15% lies in the top ten. Study outcomes and limitations: Among the subsets, naive ones generally showed larger estimated richness than memory ones.

The sample consisted of naive CD4+ T cells sorted from blood. As to subset: CD45RA+ positively selected. The source is a man aged 18 to 29 in good health.

CDR3 DNA: TGCGCCAGCAGCCAAGAAGGGTCTGGCATCGGTACTGAAGCTTTCTTT. Protein sequence: CASSQEGSGIGTEAFF. The chain joins TRBV4-1 to TRBJ1-1, with no clear D. Trimming removed 0 bases at V and 5 bases at J, with 16 bases between. The length of the CDR3 is 16 residues. Germline values: CDR1 MGHRA, CDR2 YSYEKL.